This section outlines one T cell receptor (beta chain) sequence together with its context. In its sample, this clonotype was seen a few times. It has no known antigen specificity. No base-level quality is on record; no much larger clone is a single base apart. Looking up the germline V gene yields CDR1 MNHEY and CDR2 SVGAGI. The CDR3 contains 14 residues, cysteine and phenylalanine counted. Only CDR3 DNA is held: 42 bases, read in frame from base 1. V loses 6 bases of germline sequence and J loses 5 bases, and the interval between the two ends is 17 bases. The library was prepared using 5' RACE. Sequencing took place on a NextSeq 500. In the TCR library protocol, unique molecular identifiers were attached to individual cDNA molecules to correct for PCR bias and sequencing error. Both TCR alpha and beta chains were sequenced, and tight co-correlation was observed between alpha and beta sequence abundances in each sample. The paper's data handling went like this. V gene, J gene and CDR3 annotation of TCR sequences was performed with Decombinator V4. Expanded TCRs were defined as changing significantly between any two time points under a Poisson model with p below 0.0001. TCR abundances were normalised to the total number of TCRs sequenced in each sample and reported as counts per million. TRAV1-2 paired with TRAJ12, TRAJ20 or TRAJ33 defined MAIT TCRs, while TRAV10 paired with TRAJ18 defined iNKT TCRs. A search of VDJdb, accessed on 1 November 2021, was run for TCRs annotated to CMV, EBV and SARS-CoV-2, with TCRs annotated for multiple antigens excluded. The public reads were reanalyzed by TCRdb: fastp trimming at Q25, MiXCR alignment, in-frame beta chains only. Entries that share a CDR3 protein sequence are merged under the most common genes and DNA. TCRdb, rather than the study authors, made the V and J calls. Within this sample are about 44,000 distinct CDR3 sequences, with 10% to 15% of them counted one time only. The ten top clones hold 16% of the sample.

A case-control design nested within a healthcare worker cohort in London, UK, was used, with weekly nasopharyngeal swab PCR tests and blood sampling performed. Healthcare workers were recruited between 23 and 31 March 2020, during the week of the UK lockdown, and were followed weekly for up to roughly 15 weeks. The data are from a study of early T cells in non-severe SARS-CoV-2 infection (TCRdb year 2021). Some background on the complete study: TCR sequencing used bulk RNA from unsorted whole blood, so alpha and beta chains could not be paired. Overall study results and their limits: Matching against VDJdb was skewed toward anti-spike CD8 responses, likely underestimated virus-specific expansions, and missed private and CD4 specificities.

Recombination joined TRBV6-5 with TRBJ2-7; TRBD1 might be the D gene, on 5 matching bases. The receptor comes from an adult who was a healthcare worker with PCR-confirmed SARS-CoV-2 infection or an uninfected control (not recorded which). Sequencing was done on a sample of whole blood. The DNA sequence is TGTGCCAGCAGGCCACCAGGGCCCGGGCACGAGCAGTACTTC. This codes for CASRPPGPGHEQYF.